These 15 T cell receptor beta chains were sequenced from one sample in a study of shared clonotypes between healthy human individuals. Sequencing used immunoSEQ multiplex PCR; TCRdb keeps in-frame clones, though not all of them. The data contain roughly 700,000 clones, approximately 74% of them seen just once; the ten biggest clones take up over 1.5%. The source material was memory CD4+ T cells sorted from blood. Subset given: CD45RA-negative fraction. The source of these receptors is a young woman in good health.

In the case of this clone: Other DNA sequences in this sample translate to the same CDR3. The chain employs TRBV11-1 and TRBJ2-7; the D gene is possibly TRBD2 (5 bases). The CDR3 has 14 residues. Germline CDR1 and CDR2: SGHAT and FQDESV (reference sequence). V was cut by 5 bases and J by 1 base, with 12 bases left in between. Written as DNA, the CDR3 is TGTGCCAGCAGCCGTCAGAGGGATTCCTACGAGCAGTACTTC. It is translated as CASSRQRDSYEQYF. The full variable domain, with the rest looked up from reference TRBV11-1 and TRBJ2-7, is EAEVAQSPRYKITEKSQAVAFWCDPISGHATLYWYRQILGQGPELLVQFQDESVVDDSQLPKDRFSAERLKGVDSTLKIQPAELGDSAMYLCASSRQRDSYEQYFGPGTRLTVT.

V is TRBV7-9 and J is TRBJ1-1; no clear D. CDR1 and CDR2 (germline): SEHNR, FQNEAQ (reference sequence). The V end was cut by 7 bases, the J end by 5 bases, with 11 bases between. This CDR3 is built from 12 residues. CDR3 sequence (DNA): TGTGCCAGCACCAATTTGGGAACTGAAGCTTTCTTT. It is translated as CASTNLGTEAFF.

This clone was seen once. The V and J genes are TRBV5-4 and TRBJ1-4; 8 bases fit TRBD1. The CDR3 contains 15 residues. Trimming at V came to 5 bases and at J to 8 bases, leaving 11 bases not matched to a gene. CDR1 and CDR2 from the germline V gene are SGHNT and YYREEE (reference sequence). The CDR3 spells CASSPGTGLGEKLFF. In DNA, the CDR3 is TGTGCCAGCAGTCCCGGGACAGGCCTAGGAGAAAAACTGTTTTTT.

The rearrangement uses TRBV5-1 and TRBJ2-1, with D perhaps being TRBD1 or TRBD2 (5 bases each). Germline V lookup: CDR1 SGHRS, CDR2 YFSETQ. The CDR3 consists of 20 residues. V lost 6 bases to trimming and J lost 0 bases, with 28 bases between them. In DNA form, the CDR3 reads TGCGCCAGCACCACCCACCTCTTTGGGGGATGGGGCTACTCCTACAATGAGCAGTTCTTC. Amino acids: CASTTHLFGGWGYSYNEQFF.

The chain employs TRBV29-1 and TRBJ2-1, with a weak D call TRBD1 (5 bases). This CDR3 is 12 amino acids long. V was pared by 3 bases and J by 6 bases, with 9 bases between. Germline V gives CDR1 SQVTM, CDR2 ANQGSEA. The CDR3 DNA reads TGCAGCGTTGAGGGGCTACTCAATGAGCAGTTCTTC. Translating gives CSVEGLLNEQFF.

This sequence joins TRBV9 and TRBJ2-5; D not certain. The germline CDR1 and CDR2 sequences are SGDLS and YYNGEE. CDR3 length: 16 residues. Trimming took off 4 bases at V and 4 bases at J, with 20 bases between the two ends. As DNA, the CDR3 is TGTGCCAGCAGCTACGGGCGTAGTCGTGTTGGAGAGACCCAGTACTTC. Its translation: CASSYGRSRVGETQYF.

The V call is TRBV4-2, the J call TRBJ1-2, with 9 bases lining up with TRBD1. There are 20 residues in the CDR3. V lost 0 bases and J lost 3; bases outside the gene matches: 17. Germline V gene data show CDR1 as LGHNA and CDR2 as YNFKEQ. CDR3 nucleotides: TGTGCCAGCAGCCAAGATGGGGCACCGTATACAGGGGGCATAGACTATGGCTACACCTTC. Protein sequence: CASSQDGAPYTGGIDYGYTF.

In DNA, the CDR3 is TGTGCCAGTAGCTCACTAGGGCACACTTCCTACGAGCAGTACTTC. This sequence encodes CASSSLGHTSYEQYF. The rearrangement links TRBV19 to TRBJ2-7, with a possible D match to TRBD2 (5 bases). Trimming removed 6 bases from V and 1 base from J, with 16 bases in between. The CDR3 runs 15 residues. CDR1 LNHDA and CDR2 SQIVND come from the germline V gene (reference sequence).

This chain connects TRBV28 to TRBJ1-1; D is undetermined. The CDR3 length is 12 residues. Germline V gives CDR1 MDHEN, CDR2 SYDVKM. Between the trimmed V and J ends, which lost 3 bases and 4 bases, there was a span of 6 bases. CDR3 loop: CASSFVATEAFF. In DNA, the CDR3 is TGTGCCAGCAGTTTCGTAGCCACTGAAGCTTTCTTT. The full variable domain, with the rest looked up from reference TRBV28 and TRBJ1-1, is DVKVTQSSRYLVKRTGEKVFLECVQDMDHENMFWYRQDPGLGLRLIYFSYDVKMKEKGDIPEGYSVSREKKERFSLILESASTNQTSMYLCASSFVATEAFFGQGTRLTVV.

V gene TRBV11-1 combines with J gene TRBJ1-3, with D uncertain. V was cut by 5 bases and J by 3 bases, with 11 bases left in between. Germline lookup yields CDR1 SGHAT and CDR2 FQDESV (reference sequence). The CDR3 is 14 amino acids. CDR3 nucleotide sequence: TGTGCCAGCAGCCGTGACGGTGATGGAAACACCATATATTTT. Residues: CASSRDGDGNTIYF.

CDR3 protein: CASSDRAKQETQYF. For the CDR3, the DNA is TGTGCCAGCAGTGACAGAGCTAAGCAAGAGACCCAGTACTTC. The rearrangement uses TRBV2 and TRBJ2-5, with unresolved D. The CDR3 length is 14 residues. CDR1 SNHLY and CDR2 FYNNEI come from the germline V gene. The V end was cut by 3 bases, the J end by 2 bases, with 10 bases between.

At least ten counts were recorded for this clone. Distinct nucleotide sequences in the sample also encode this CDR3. The chain's CDR3 is CASSLGTFYEQYF. In nucleotides, the CDR3 is TGTGCCAGCAGTTTGGGCACTTTTTACGAGCAGTACTTC. V and J are TRBV28 and TRBJ2-7; D unclear. The CDR3 totals 13 residues. The germline V gene encodes CDR1 MDHEN and CDR2 SYDVKM. With 3 bases removed from V and 4 bases from J, the gap between germline ends came to 10 bases.

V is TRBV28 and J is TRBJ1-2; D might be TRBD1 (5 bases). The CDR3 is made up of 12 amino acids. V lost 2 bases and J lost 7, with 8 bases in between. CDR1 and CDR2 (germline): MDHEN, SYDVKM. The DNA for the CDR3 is TGTGCCAGCAGTTTAGCGAGGGGTGGCTACACCTTC. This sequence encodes CASSLARGGYTF.

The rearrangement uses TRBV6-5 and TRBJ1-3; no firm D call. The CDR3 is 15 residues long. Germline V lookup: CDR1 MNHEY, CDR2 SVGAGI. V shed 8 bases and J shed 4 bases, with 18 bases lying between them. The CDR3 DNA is TGTGCCAGCGAGGACGTCTCCAGCTCAGGAAACACCATATATTTT. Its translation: CASEDVSSSGNTIYF.

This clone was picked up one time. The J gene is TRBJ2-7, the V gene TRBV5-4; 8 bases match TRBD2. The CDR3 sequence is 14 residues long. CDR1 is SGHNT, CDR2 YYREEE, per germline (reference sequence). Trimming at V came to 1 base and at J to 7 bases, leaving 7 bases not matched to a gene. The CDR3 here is CASSLRAGVSEQYF. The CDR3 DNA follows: TGTGCCAGCAGCTTGAGAGCGGGAGTTTCGGAGCAGTACTTC.